The next 11 T cell receptor beta chains were all read from a single sample in a study of HIV-infected patients and healthy controls. The repertoire came from unfractionated whole blood and reflected all unsorted peripheral T cells. Alpha and beta constant-region primers primed reverse transcription of about 500 ng RNA. Alpha and beta chain libraries were made separately by chain-specific third strand synthesis with multiplexing indices. TCRdb re-derived calls from the 5' RACE reads in MiXCR, one entry per CDR3 protein. The sample has tens of thousands of distinct CDR3 sequences; roughly 8.7% are singletons. Sequences were obtained from blood. These receptors came from an adult in good health.

This clonotype was picked up many times. The chain recombines TRBV3-1 with TRBJ1-2; no reliable D call. The germline gives CDR1 LGHDT, CDR2 YNNKEL (reference sequence). The CDR3 totals 14 residues. V gave up 1 base and J gave up 5 bases, with 11 bases separating them. Here the CDR3 DNA reads TGTGCCAGCAGCCAAGGATCGACCATTTATGGCTACACCTTC. Its protein product is CASSQGSTIYGYTF.

In its sample, this clonotype was seen many times. The chain couples TRBV29-1 to TRBJ1-1; D gene unclear. Trimming took 6 bases from V and 11 from J, leaving 19 bases between them. CDR1 is SQVTM, CDR2 ANQGSEA, per germline. This CDR3 is built from 12 residues. The CDR3 coding sequence is TGCAGCGTCTCCGGACGGCTTAGTATCGCTTTCTTT. Encoded protein: CSVSGRLSIAFF. The full variable domain, with the rest looked up from reference TRBV29-1 and TRBJ1-1, is SAVISQKPSRDICQRGTSLTIQCQVDSQVTMMFWYRQQPGQSLTLIATANQGSEATYESGFVIDKFPISRPNLTFSTLTVSNMSPEDSSIYLCSVSGRLSIAFFGQGTRLTVV.

This clonotype was detected many times. The CDR3 protein is CASSYVVGSGNTIYF. The CDR3 coding sequence is TGTGCCAGCAGTTACGTTGTAGGTTCTGGAAACACCATATATTTT. The chain is built from TRBV6-5 and TRBJ1-3; no clear D. The germline V gene has CDR1 MNHEY and CDR2 SVGAGI. The CDR3 is 15 residues long. Trimming pared 2 bases from V and 1 base from J, leaving 9 bases between.

This clonotype was recorded at least ten times. The rearrangement uses TRBV6-1 and TRBJ2-7; D is tentatively TRBD1 or TRBD2 (5 bases each). This CDR3 has 13 residues. Trimming removed 4 bases from V and 7 bases from J, with 14 bases in between. Germline loops: CDR1 MNHNS, CDR2 SASEGT. This CDR3 is CASSGGRLGEQYF. Written as DNA, the CDR3 is TGTGCCAGCAGTGGGGGACGGCTGGGTGAGCAGTACTTC.

This clonotype has only a few counts. The J gene is TRBJ1-1, the V gene TRBV5-6; the D is unclear. This CDR3 spans 13 amino acids. V gave up 2 bases and J gave up 1 base, with 6 bases separating them. Germline CDR1 and CDR2: SGHDT and YYEEEE. For the CDR3, the DNA is TGTGCCAGCAGCTTCACTCCGAACACTGAAGCTTTCTTT. Amino acids: CASSFTPNTEAFF.

This clonotype occurred many times. For the CDR3, the DNA is TGCAGTGCTAGCGCGGGCAATCAGCCCCAGCATTTT. Translating gives CSASAGNQPQHF. This rearrangement joins TRBV20-1 to TRBJ1-5, with D hard to call. CDR3 length equals 12 residues. CDR1 and CDR2 (germline): DFQATT, SNEGSKA (reference sequence). Deletions cut 3 bases from V and 2 bases from J, with 5 bases between.

This clonotype has a count of ten or more. The gene calls are TRBV10-2 and TRBJ1-5; possibly TRBD1 for D (5 bases). The CDR3 runs to 12 residues. V lost 5 bases, J lost 6 bases, and 8 bases lay in between. Germline V lookup: CDR1 WSHSY, CDR2 SAAADI. CDR3 sequence (DNA): TGCGCCAGCAGTCCAGGGAGTCAGCCCCAGCATTTT. As protein: CASSPGSQPQHF.

This clonotype was picked up many times. DNA of the CDR3: TGTGCCATCAGTGACGCGGGGGTGATAGAGACCCAGTACTTC. Encoded protein: CAISDAGVIETQYF. This chain uses TRBV10-3 with TRBJ2-5, with TRBD2 identical over 7 bases. This CDR3 spans 14 amino acids. Germline-derived CDR1 and CDR2 are ENHRY and SYGVKD. The ends lost 3 bases at V and 4 bases at J; junction bases unmatched: 5.

The chain links TRBV5-1 to TRBJ2-5; D is uncertain. Trimming took 1 base from V and 5 from J, leaving 3 bases between them. CDR1 and CDR2 from the germline V gene are SGHRS and YFSETQ. This CDR3 spans 11 amino acids. This CDR3 reads CASSLTETQYF. The CDR3 DNA sequence: TGCGCCAGCAGCTTGACCGAGACCCAGTACTTC.

This chain uses TRBV7-9 with TRBJ1-1; D is uncertain. Germline CDR1 SEHNR, CDR2 FQNEAQ (reference sequence). Trimming removed 1 base from V and 6 bases from J, with 6 bases in between. The CDR3 spans 12 residues. The CDR3 bases are TGTGCCAGCAGCTTAGGAAGGGCTGAAGCTTTCTTT. As protein: CASSLGRAEAFF.

This clonotype has only a few counts. CDR3 protein: CASSQGPGQGPYEQYF. CDR3 bases: TGTGCCAGCAGCCAAGGTCCCGGACAGGGACCCTACGAGCAGTACTTC. The chain couples TRBV3-1 to TRBJ2-7, with TRBD1 matching over 8 bases. Germline loops: CDR1 LGHDT, CDR2 YNNKEL (reference sequence). V lost 1 base and J lost 2; bases outside the gene matches: 7. This CDR3 spans 16 amino acids.